The present TCR beta chain was sequenced within a study of regulatory T cells in long-lasting Graves disease. The V segment lost 6 bases and the J segment 5 bases; nucleotides outside the gene matches: 19. The germline V gene has CDR1 MDHEN and CDR2 SYDVKM. There are 17 residues in the CDR3. This clonotype was observed at least ten times. CDR3 regions were amplified by Arm-PCR using iRepertoire HTBI primers to build TCR beta libraries. TCRdb used MiXCR to reprocess the multiplex PCR reads, holding one entry per CDR3 protein. The top ten hold 17% of the sample, which has around 460,000 distinct CDR3 sequences, 14% seen once. As for time point: newly diagnosed GD, antithyroid drugs for less than 3 months. Preparation of the TCR library used RNA extracted from PBMCs. These data were also reused for a study on T cells in Graves' hyperthyroidism and ophthalmopathy. That publication notes: Patients aged 18 to 65 with hyperthyroidism were newly diagnosed, with duration under 2 months. Ophthalmopathy was separated from stable hyperthyroidism by a 13 V-J model.

The V call is TRBV28, the J call TRBJ2-7; 7 bases map to TRBD2. The sample consisted of peripheral blood mononuclear cells (PBMCs), taken at new diagnosis, from a patient treated with antithyroid drugs. The sequence was collected from a woman between 50 and 59 years old with Graves disease. DNA of the CDR3: TGTGCCAGCAGCTCCCGCGAGGCTGCGGGAGACGAGGACGAGCAGTACTTC. Translated, it gives CASSSREAAGDEDEQYF.